This TCR beta chain was identified during a study of cytomegalovirus exposure and HLA in healthy donors. Vbeta (60) and Jbeta (13) primers were used in the PCR. Only in-frame clones appear in the TCRdb table, and some are missing; sequencing was by immunoSEQ multiplex PCR. The sample yields about 80,000 clones, 79% seen once. Trimming removed 4 bases from V and 5 bases from J; junction bases left unmatched: 10. The CDR3 contains 15 residues. CDR1 SEHNR and CDR2 FQNEAQ come from the germline V gene (reference sequence). The sequence was obtained from a man younger than 40 in good health and CMV-seronegative. Sequencing was carried out using PBMCs. This chain links TRBV7-9 with TRBJ1-1, with 7 positions matching TRBD1. DNA of the CDR3: TGTGCCAGCAGCTCCCAGGGGGTGGGTGGGACTGAAGCTTTCTTT. This sequence encodes CASSSQGVGGTEAFF.